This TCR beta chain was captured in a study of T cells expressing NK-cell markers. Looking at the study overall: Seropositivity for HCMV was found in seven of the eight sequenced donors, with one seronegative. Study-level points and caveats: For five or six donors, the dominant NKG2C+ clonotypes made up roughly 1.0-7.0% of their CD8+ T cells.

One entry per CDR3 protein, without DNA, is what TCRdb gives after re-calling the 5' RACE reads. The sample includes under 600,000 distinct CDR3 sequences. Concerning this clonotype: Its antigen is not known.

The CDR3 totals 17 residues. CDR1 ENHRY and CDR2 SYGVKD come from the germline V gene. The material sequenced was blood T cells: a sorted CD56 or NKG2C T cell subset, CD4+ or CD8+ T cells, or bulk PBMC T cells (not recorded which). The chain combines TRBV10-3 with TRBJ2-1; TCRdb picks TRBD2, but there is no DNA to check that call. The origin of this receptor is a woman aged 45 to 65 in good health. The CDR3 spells CAISGPPPREGQGEQFF.